Below, 4 T cell receptor beta chains from the same sample are listed, as sequenced in a study of shared clonotypes between healthy human individuals. Clones were read by immunoSEQ multiplex PCR, and TCRdb kept only the in-frame ones, dropping some. The sample consists of about 2.4 million clones, 85% to 95% of them appearing once. Sequences were obtained from naive CD4+ T cells sorted from blood. Subset denoted: CD45RA+ positively selected. The receptors were gathered from a man aged 18 to 35 in good health.

This chain links TRBV6-6 with TRBJ2-1; D not certain. Deletions cut 8 bases from V and 8 bases from J, with 16 bases between. Per germline, CDR1 MNHNY and CDR2 SVGAGI (reference sequence). The CDR3 totals 13 residues. The CDR3 nucleotides read TGTGCCAGCGGCCGACCCCCGACCGATGAGCAGTTCTTC. It yields the protein CASGRPPTDEQFF.

The chain has TRBV5-1 and TRBJ2-1; D might be TRBD1 (6 bases). The CDR3 loop spans 15 amino acids. The germline CDR1 and CDR2 sequences are SGHRS and YFSETQ. The V and J ends lost 4 bases and 9 bases respectively, with 20 bases between them. The CDR3 nucleotides read TGCGCCAGCAGCCCCAGGCAAAACAGGGTTGGTGAGCAGTTCTTC. Amino acids: CASSPRQNRVGEQFF.

The CDR3 reads CATGQGDYGYTF. CDR3 nucleotides: TGTGCCACAGGACAGGGAGACTATGGCTACACCTTC. The rearrangement uses TRBV6-6 and TRBJ1-2; 8 bases agree with TRBD1. Germline CDR1 is MNHNY and CDR2 is SVGAGI (reference sequence). This CDR3 is 12 amino acids long. Trimming at V came to 10 bases and at J to 3 bases, leaving 4 bases not matched to a gene.

The chain uses TRBV19 and TRBJ2-2; 8 nucleotides line up with TRBD1. Trimming took 5 bases from V and 7 from J; bases not matched to a gene: 12. The germline gives CDR1 LNHDA, CDR2 SQIVND (reference sequence). This CDR3 has 16 residues. CDR3 in DNA: TGTGCCAGTAGTCCCCCGGGACAGGTTTTCAGCGGGGAGCTGTTTTTT. Amino acids: CASSPPGQVFSGELFF.